This TCR beta chain is drawn from a study of CD8 T cells in Susac syndrome. General study points: The study found that Susac CD8+ clonal expansion peaked in TEMRA cells and active patients.

A word on this clonotype: The target antigen is unknown.

Reverse transcription of roughly 0.5 to 1 ug RNA used random hexamers. TCRdb reanalysed the immunoSEQ multiplex PCR reads using MiXCR and keeps one entry per CDR3 protein. The top ten hold about 0.9% of the sample, which has 84,000 or so distinct CDR3 sequences, approximately 95% seen once. This CDR3 comprises 16 residues. In germline, CDR1 is SGHTA, CDR2 FQGNSA. Between the trimmed V and J ends, which lost 0 bases and 1 base, there was a span of 12 bases. The sequence derives from a human donor with Susac syndrome. The rearrangement uses TRBV7-2 and TRBJ1-1, with a tentative D call TRBD1 (5 bases). The specimen sequenced was CD8+ T cells from PBMCs. Here the CDR3 reads CASSLAGQGRNTEAFF. For the CDR3, the DNA is TGTGCCAGCAGCTTAGCGGGGCAGGGAAGGAACACTGAAGCTTTCTTT.